At least ten counts were recorded for the clone carrying this T cell receptor beta chain. Its specificity is unknown. Germline CDR1 SGHTA, CDR2 FQGNSA. The ends were cut back, 5 bases at V and 6 bases at J, with 8 bases in the middle. The CDR3 is 11 amino acids. This specimen belongs to a study of T cell repertoires in cytomegalovirus infection. Study-level background: Public TCR beta signatures provided an indication of both CMV infection and a matching HLA type. Study-level points and caveats: Identification of carriers of CMV plus the relevant HLA was achieved through cumulative public TCR beta family frequency.

From the reads, TCRdb called clonotypes with MiXCR, one entry per CDR3 protein. The table has 150,000 to 160,000 distinct CDR3 sequences, around 24% seen once. Sequencing input: PBMCs. This clonotype originated in a human donor in good health (CMV status not recorded). Some clones in this sample may be carry-over from other donors' samples. The chain employs TRBV7-2 and TRBJ2-7; D might be TRBD1 or TRBD2, each matching 5 bases. CDR3 nucleotide sequence: TGTGCCAGCAGCCTCGGGACCGAGCAGTACTTC. Amino acid sequence: CASSLGTEQYF.